This entry is about one T cell receptor (beta chain). The antigen is unknown. This specimen comes from a study of CD8+CD57+ T cells in acquired aplastic anemia. Genomic DNA acted as the template from which TCR beta VDJ combination and CDR3 sequence profiling were carried out. TCRdb itself ran the reads through MiXCR, one entry per CDR3 protein. The table shows about 180,000 distinct CDR3 sequences, with around 50% occurring only once. Study findings and constraints: Patients and controls had CD8+ Simpson's diversity values that were not significantly distinct.

The trim removed 2 bases at V and 3 bases at J, leaving 6 bases unmatched. The CDR3 is 16 residues long. Those patients picked for sequencing had displayed CD8+CD57+ cell expansion on flow cytometry. None of the patients had been given any therapy when their blood was sampled. This TCR was recovered from a human donor with aplastic anemia. The sample taken for sequencing was sorted CD4+, CD8+, or CD8+CD57+ T cells (not recorded which) from PBMCs. The V call is TRBV12-3 or TRBV12-4, the J call TRBJ1-4, with 7 bases matching TRBD1. CDR3 loop: CASSLLVGTANEKLFF. The CDR3 bases are TGTGCCAGCAGTTTACTAGTCGGGACAGCTAATGAAAAACTGTTTTTT.